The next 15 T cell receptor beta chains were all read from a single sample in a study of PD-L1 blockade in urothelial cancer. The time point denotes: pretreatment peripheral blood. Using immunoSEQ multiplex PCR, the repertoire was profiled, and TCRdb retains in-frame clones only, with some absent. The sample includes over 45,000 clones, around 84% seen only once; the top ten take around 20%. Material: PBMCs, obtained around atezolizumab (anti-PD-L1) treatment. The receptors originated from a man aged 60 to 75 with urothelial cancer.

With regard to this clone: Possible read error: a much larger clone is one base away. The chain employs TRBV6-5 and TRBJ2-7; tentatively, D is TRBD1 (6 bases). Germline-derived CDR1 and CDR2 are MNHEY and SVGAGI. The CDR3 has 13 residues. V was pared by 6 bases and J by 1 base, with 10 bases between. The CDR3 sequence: CASSQDSSYEQYF. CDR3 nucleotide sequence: TGTGCCAGCAGCCAGGACAGTTCCTACGAGCAGTACTTC.

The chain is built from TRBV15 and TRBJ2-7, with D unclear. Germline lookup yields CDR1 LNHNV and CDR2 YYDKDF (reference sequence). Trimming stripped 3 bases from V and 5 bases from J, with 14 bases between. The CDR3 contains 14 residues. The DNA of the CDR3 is TGTGCCACCAGCAGGCGCGGAGTAGTTGACGAGCAGTACTTC. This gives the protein CATSRRGVVDEQYF.

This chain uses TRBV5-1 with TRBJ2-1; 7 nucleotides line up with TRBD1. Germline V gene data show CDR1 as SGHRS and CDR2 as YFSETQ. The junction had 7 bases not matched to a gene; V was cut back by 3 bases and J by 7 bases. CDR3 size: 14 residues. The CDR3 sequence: CASSSPGQFNEQFF. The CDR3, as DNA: TGCGCCAGCAGCTCTCCGGGACAGTTTAATGAGCAGTTCTTC.

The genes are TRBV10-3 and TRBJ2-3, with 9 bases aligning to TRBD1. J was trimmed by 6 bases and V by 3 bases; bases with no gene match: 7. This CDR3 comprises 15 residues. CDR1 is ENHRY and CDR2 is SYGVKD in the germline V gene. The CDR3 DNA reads TGTGCCATCAGTGACTCAGACAGGGGGGGGGATACGCAGTATTTT. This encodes CAISDSDRGGDTQYF.

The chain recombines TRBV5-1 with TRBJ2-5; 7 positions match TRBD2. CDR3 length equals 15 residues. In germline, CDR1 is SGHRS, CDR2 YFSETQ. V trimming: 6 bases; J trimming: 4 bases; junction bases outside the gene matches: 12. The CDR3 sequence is CASTLNAGERETQYF. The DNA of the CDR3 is TGCGCCAGCACCCTCAATGCGGGAGAACGAGAGACCCAGTACTTC.

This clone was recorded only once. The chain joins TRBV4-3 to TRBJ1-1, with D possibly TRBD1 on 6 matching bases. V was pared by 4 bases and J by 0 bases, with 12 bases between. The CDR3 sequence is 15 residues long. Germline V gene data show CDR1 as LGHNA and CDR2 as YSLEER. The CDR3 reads CASSRGPGLNTEAFF. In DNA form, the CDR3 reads TGCGCCAGCAGCCGGGGGCCGGGACTGAACACTGAAGCTTTCTTT.

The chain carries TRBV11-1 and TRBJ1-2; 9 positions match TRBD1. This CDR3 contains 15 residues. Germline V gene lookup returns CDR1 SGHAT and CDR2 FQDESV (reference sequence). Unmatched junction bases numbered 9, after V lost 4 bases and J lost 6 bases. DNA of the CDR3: TGTGCCAGCAGCTCATCAGCCGGGACAGGGAATGGCTACACCTTC. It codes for CASSSSAGTGNGYTF.

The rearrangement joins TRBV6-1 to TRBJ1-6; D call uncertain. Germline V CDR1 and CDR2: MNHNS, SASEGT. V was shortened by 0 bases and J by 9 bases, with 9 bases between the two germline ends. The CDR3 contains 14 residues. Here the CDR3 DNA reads TGTGCCAGCAGTGAAGCCTATCACGGTTCACCCCTCCACTTT. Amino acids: CASSEAYHGSPLHF.

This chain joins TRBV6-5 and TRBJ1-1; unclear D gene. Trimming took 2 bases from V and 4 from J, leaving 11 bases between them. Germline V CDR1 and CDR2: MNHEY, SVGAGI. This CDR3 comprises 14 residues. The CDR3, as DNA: TGTGCCAGCAGTTACAGCAGCGGCGGCACTGAAGCTTTCTTT. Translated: CASSYSSGGTEAFF.

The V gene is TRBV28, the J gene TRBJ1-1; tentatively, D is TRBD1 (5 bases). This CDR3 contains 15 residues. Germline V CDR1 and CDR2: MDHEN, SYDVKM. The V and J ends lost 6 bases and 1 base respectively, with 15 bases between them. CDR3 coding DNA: TGTGCCAGCAGCGTAATAGGGGCTTCGAACACTGAAGCTTTCTTT. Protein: CASSVIGASNTEAFF.

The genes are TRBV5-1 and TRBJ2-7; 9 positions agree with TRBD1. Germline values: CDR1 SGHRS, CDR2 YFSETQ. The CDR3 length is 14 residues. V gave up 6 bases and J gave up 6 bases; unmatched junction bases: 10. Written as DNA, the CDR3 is TGCGCCAGCAACCAGGGACAGGGAAGACTCGAGCAGTACTTC. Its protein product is CASNQGQGRLEQYF.

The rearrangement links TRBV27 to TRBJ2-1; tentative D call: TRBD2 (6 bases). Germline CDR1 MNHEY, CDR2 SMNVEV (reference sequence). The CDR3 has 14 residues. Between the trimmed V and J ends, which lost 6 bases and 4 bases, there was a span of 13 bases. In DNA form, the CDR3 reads TGTGCCAGCAGCCCCGGGACTGGGTACAATGAGCAGTTCTTC. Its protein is CASSPGTGYNEQFF.

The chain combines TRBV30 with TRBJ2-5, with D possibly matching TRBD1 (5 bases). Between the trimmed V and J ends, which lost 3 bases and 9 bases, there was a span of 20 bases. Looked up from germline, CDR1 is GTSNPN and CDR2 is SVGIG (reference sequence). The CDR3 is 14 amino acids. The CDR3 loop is CAWRGVRYDGSQYF. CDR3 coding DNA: TGTGCCTGGAGAGGGGTTCGGTACGATGGTTCCCAGTACTTC.

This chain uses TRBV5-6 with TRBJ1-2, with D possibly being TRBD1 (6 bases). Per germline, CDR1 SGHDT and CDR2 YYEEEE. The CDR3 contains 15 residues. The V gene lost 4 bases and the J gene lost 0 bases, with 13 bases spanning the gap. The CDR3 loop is CASSDRGAPNYGYTF. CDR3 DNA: TGTGCCAGCAGCGACCGGGGGGCACCTAACTATGGCTACACCTTC.

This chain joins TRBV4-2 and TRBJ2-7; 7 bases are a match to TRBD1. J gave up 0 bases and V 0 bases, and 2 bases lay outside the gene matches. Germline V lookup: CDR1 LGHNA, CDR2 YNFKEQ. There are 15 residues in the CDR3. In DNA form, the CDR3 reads TGTGCCAGCAGCCAAGAACAGGGGCTCTCCTACGAGCAGTACTTC. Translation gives CASSQEQGLSYEQYF.